This TCR beta chain was obtained from a study of human T cells and chemical hapten exposure. Overall study context: Patches with 0.01% DPC went on the upper back, and the tests were read at 6 days. General study points: Those TCRs sitting above 1 in 1000 frequency stayed the same with DPC sensitization.

At least ten counts were recorded for this clonotype. Its matching antigen is unknown. Regarding time point: patch test 2, 6 weeks after DPC sensitization. Treatment of the sample: therapeutic diphenylcyclopropenone sensitization with weekly scalp DPC. It was unfractionated whole blood from which total RNA was extracted. TCRdb analysed the RACE reads with MiXCR anew, one entry per CDR3 protein. The sample yields a few hundred thousand distinct CDR3 sequences, about 6.9% seen once. The germline CDR1 and CDR2 sequences are DFQATT and SNEGSKA (reference sequence). V dropped 0 bases and J dropped 3 bases, with 18 bases sitting between them. The CDR3 length is 17 residues.

The J gene is TRBJ2-1, the V gene TRBV20-1; TRBD1 or TRBD2 may be the D gene (5 bases each). The TCR comes from a woman aged 18-29 years with alopecia areata. Some clones in this sample may be carry-over from other donors' samples. Here the sequenced sample was whole blood, taken in connection with sensitization to the hapten diphenylcyclopropenone (DPC). The CDR3 DNA reads TGCAGTGCTAGAGATATAGTGGGGGAACGCTTCTACAATGAGCAGTTCTTC. Translation gives CSARDIVGERFYNEQFF.